Below, 15 T cell receptor beta chains from the same sample are listed, as sequenced in a study of shared clonotypes between healthy human individuals. Naive CD8 cells comprised CD45RO-negative, CCR7-positively selected cells, excluding terminally differentiated effector memory CD45RA+ cells. TCRdb keeps only in-frame clones here, not all; method: immunoSEQ multiplex PCR. The sample consists of roughly 2 million clones, about 95% of them appearing once. Sequenced input: naive CD8+ T cells sorted from blood. These receptors were taken from a man younger than 30 in good health.

The chain carries TRBV5-4 and TRBJ2-1; no definite D call. CDR1 is SGHNT and CDR2 is YYREEE in the germline V gene (reference sequence). V was pared by 5 bases and J by 6 bases, with 12 bases between. The CDR3 loop spans 13 amino acids. The CDR3 DNA sequence: TGTGCCAGCAGTCCCTCGGACGCCAATGAGCAGTTCTTC. Protein sequence: CASSPSDANEQFF.

The J gene is TRBJ2-7, the V gene TRBV4-1; TRBD2 agrees at 11 bases. This CDR3 is built from 15 residues. V lost 0 bases and J lost 7; bases outside the gene matches: 5. Germline-derived CDR1 and CDR2 are MGHRA and YSYEKL. The CDR3 nucleotides are TGCGCCAGCAGCCAAGATAGCGGGAGGGCCCGTGAGCAGTACTTC. This sequence encodes CASSQDSGRAREQYF.

The genes are TRBV14 and TRBJ2-1; D assignment may be TRBD1 or TRBD2 (5 bases each). The CDR3 runs 12 residues. Germline V gene lookup returns CDR1 SGHDN and CDR2 FVKESK. V dropped 6 bases and J dropped 10 bases, with 13 bases sitting between them. The CDR3 here is CASSLLGDEQFF. The CDR3 coding sequence is TGTGCCAGCAGTCTTCTAGGGGACGAGCAGTTCTTC.

This clone was seen a single time. The chain uses TRBV19 and TRBJ2-7; TRBD2 might be the D (5 bases). V lost 5 bases and J lost 5, with 13 bases in between. The CDR3 loop spans 13 amino acids. Germline V gives CDR1 LNHDA, CDR2 SQIVND (reference sequence). The CDR3: CASSAQPRDEQYF. DNA for the CDR3: TGTGCCAGTAGTGCCCAGCCGAGGGACGAGCAGTACTTC.

This clone is a singleton in its sample. The J gene is TRBJ2-7, the V gene TRBV9; possible D gene TRBD1, 5 bases. CDR1 SGDLS and CDR2 YYNGEE come from the germline V gene. The CDR3 loop spans 14 amino acids. V lost 3 bases and J lost 6, with 16 bases in between. The CDR3 region has the DNA TGTGCCAGCAGCGCCGACCTGGCAGGGTCCGAGCAGTACTTC. Translated: CASSADLAGSEQYF.

This clone was counted a single time. The CDR3 protein is CASSQDSAGANTGELFF. The CDR3 bases are TGTGCCAGCAGCCAAGACTCGGCGGGGGCGAACACCGGGGAGCTGTTTTTT. The chain links TRBV4-2 to TRBJ2-2; 7 nucleotides match TRBD2. J gave up 0 bases and V 0 bases, and 4 bases lay outside the gene matches. Germline values: CDR1 LGHNA, CDR2 YNFKEQ. The CDR3 has 17 amino acids.

This clone was observed a handful of times. This chain connects TRBV7-9 to TRBJ1-5, with D uncertain. Germline CDR1 and CDR2: SEHNR and FQNEAQ (reference sequence). V lost 5 bases to trimming and J lost 3 bases, with 5 bases between them. The CDR3 runs to 12 residues. CDR3 nucleotide sequence: TGTGCCAGCAGCCCCAACAATCAGCCCCAGCATTTT. Its protein product is CASSPNNQPQHF.

This chain uses TRBV7-9 with TRBJ2-3; D may be TRBD1 (5 bases). The CDR3 length is 16 residues. CDR1 and CDR2 from the germline V gene are SEHNR and FQNEAQ (reference sequence). Between the trimmed V and J ends, which lost 8 bases and 6 bases, there was a span of 24 bases. CDR3 sequence reads: CASHPDQGLINDTQYF. The DNA for the CDR3 is TGTGCCAGCCACCCCGACCAGGGTCTGATAAACGATACGCAGTATTTT.

This chain links TRBV11-2 with TRBJ2-7; D is uncertain. Germline CDR1 and CDR2: SGHAT and FQNNGV. The CDR3 length is 10 residues. Trimming removed 2 bases from V and 6 bases from J, with 2 bases in between. CDR3 nucleotides: TGTGCCAGCAGCTTAATCGAGCAGTACTTC. It codes for CASSLIEQYF.

This clone was seen a few times. Other DNA sequences in the sample encode the same CDR3. The chain recombines TRBV4-1 with TRBJ2-7, with TRBD1 matching 10 bases. The CDR3 is 14 amino acids. The J segment lost 4 bases and the V segment lost 4 bases, leaving 4 bases of the junction unmatched. Per germline, CDR1 MGHRA and CDR2 YSYEKL. In DNA, the CDR3 is TGCGCCAGCAGCCTCCGGGACAGGGGATACGAGCAGTACTTC. This translates into CASSLRDRGYEQYF.

The chain carries TRBV7-9 and TRBJ2-7, with D perhaps assigned TRBD1 or TRBD2 (6 bases each). The CDR3 has 13 residues. Germline CDR1 reads SEHNR; CDR2 reads FQNEAQ (reference sequence). V lost 1 base and J 10 bases, leaving 14 bases between the germline ends. The CDR3 coding sequence is TGTGCCAGCAGCTTAGATGGGGGGCGCGATCAGTACTTC. It translates to CASSLDGGRDQYF.

This chain joins TRBV7-8 and TRBJ2-2, with TRBD1 as a possible D gene (6 bases). Germline V gene sequence: CDR1 SGHVS, CDR2 FQNEAQ. The CDR3 contains 14 residues. V was clipped by 7 bases and J by 7 bases, with 16 bases between them. In DNA form, the CDR3 reads TGTGCCAGCACCGGGTGGGGGCAAAACGGGGAGCTGTTTTTT. It encodes CASTGWGQNGELFF.

A single count supports this clone. The chain is built from TRBV28 and TRBJ2-1, with unresolved D. The germline V and J ends were trimmed by 6 bases and 4 bases, with 10 bases remaining between them. This CDR3 has 13 residues. Germline V gene data show CDR1 as MDHEN and CDR2 as SYDVKM. The CDR3 spells CASSPSEYNEQFF. CDR3 coding DNA: TGTGCCAGCAGCCCCTCCGAGTACAATGAGCAGTTCTTC.

This chain joins TRBV4-3 and TRBJ2-1, with a weak D call TRBD2 (6 bases). The V gene lost 1 base and the J gene lost 8 bases, with 18 bases spanning the gap. This CDR3 contains 16 residues. The germline CDR1 and CDR2 sequences are LGHNA and YSLEER. The DNA for the CDR3 is TGCGCCAGCAGCCAAGTGGAGGGAGGAGAATACGATGAGCAGTTCTTC. This sequence encodes CASSQVEGGEYDEQFF.

The chain carries TRBV30 and TRBJ2-5, with D possibly matching TRBD2 (5 bases). Trimming took off 2 bases at V and 7 bases at J, with 17 bases between the two ends. Germline lookup yields CDR1 GTSNPN and CDR2 SVGIG (reference sequence). This CDR3 region has 14 residues. The CDR3 bases are TGTGCCTGGAGTCCCGGGAACTCGGAAGGGACCCAGTACTTC. It specifies CAWSPGNSEGTQYF.